The 8 T cell receptor beta chains reported below all come from one sample, sequenced in a study of beta chain features in type 1 diabetes (dated by TCRdb to the late 2010s). The library was built by means of the immunoSEQ multiplex PCR assay. All of the isolated RNA was reverse transcribed with the High Capacity cDNA Reverse Transcription Kit, so expressed TCRB transcripts were sequenced. TCRdb's version of the immuneACCESS table is confined to in-frame rearrangements and falls short of the full clone set. An unresolved V gene accounts for under half of the shortfall where checked; the remainder is of unknown origin. This sample holds 130,000 to 150,000 clones; 9% to 9.5% were observed only once. The ten largest clones represent 0.6% to 0.8% of the sample. Sequencing was performed on central memory CD4+ T cells from blood. The receptors stem from a man aged 18 to 30 in good health.

In this sample, this clone turned up a few times. The V gene is TRBV6-6, the J gene TRBJ1-5, with TRBD1 as a possible D gene (5 bases). CDR3 size: 12 residues. Germline V CDR1 and CDR2: MNHNY, SVGAGI (reference sequence). V was trimmed by 8 bases and J by 6 bases, leaving 11 bases between them. In DNA, the CDR3 is TGTGCCAGCCGGGAGGGGACTCAGCCCCAGCATTTT. This gives the protein CASREGTQPQHF.

This clone appeared many times. The genes are TRBV7-2 and TRBJ2-7; 9 positions agree with TRBD1. Germline CDR1 is SGHTA and CDR2 is FQGNSA. The CDR3 consists of 13 residues. Trimming at V came to 5 bases and at J to 6 bases, leaving 5 bases not matched to a gene. For the CDR3, the DNA is TGTGCCAGCAGCCGAGGGACAGGGCGCGAGCAGTACTTC. This codes for CASSRGTGREQYF.

The chain employs TRBV5-4 and TRBJ2-7; perhaps TRBD1 as D (6 bases). The CDR3 extends over 14 amino acids. Germline V gives CDR1 SGHNT, CDR2 YYREEE (reference sequence). V was shortened by 5 bases and J by 5 bases, with 17 bases between the two germline ends. The CDR3 DNA reads TGTGCCAGCAGTCGACAGGACCCCCGGGACGAGCAGTACTTC. This encodes CASSRQDPRDEQYF.

The V call is TRBV6-5, the J call TRBJ2-5; 10 nucleotides align to TRBD1. The CDR3 totals 16 residues. Per germline, CDR1 MNHEY and CDR2 SVGAGI. Germline trimming cut 0 bases from V and 5 bases from J; bases unmatched to any gene: 6. In DNA form, the CDR3 reads TGTGCCAGCAGTTACTCGTTTAGGGGACAGGGGGAGACCCAGTACTTC. Its translation is CASSYSFRGQGETQYF.

The rearrangement uses TRBV30 and TRBJ1-5; 7 bases agree with TRBD1. Germline V lookup: CDR1 GTSNPN, CDR2 SVGIG (reference sequence). The CDR3 length is 14 residues. V was clipped by 2 bases and J by 6 bases; unmatched bases: 7. The CDR3 region has the DNA TGTGCCTGGAGTTGGACAGGCGGTATTCAGCCCCAGCATTTT. This codes for CAWSWTGGIQPQHF.

This clone has only a few counts. The V call is TRBV7-2, the J call TRBJ2-7; D not certain. From germline, CDR1 is SGHTA and CDR2 FQGNSA. The CDR3 runs to 14 residues. Deletions cut 4 bases from V and 2 bases from J, with 12 bases between. CDR3 residues: CASSSSGFTYEQYF. CDR3 nucleotides: TGTGCCAGCAGCTCTAGTGGGTTTACCTACGAGCAGTACTTC.

This chain links TRBV6-5 with TRBJ2-7, with D tentatively TRBD1 (6 bases). Germline V gene lookup returns CDR1 MNHEY and CDR2 SVGAGI. The CDR3 is made up of 12 amino acids. Trimming removed 6 bases at V and 4 bases at J, with 10 bases between. CDR3 loop: CASRDSKYEQYF. As DNA, the CDR3 is TGTGCCAGCAGGGACAGCAAATACGAGCAGTACTTC.

This clone has a handful of counts. This rearrangement joins TRBV30 to TRBJ1-6; 7 positions agree with TRBD1. The CDR3 length is 16 residues. With V trimmed by 0 bases and J by 14 bases, 16 bases remained unmatched. Germline V gene lookup returns CDR1 GTSNPN and CDR2 SVGIG (reference sequence). The CDR3 nucleotides are TGTGCCTGGAGTGTACATTCAGGGCAGGGGGAGAGGGCCCTCCACTTT. Residues: CAWSVHSGQGERALHF. The complete variable domain, with remaining parts taken from reference TRBV30 and TRBJ1-6, reads SQTIHQWPATLVQPVGSPLSLECTVEGTSNPNLYWYRQAAGRGLQLLFYSVGIGQISSEVPQNLSASRPQDRQFILSSKKLLLSDSGFYLCAWSVHSGQGERALHFGNGTRLTVT.